The table lists the clone carrying this T cell receptor beta chain with a few counts. Its antigen is undetermined. This specimen belongs to a study of T cell responses to AZD1222 COVID-19 vaccine. Whole-study findings and limits: Possibly, clonal diversity was underestimated; donors were largely white British and included more females.

Profiling relied on immunoSEQ multiplex PCR, and the TCRdb table lists in-frame clones only, not all of them. The sample has 120,000 or so clones; around 82% are singletons. There are 14 residues in the CDR3. Germline V gene lookup returns CDR1 MGHDK and CDR2 SYGVNS. V lost 4 bases and J lost 0, with 7 bases in between. This receptor was obtained from an adult in good health. The sample consisted of peripheral blood, taken on day 0 of AZD1222 vaccination. The rearrangement uses TRBV25-1 and TRBJ2-1; D is unclear. CDR3 in amino acids: CASSVSSSYNEQFF. In DNA form, the CDR3 reads TGTGCCAGCAGTGTCTCCAGCTCCTACAATGAGCAGTTCTTC.